Listed here are 7 T cell receptor beta chains from one sample, sequenced in a study of CD8 T cells in ankylosing spondylitis. Whole-study results and caveats: Characteristic, it appeared, of ankylosing spondylitis blood was a TCR beta motif of roughly eight highly homologous variants.

No antigens are known for them. TCRdb reprocessed the 5' RACE reads via MiXCR and lists one record per CDR3 protein. The table includes about 220,000 distinct CDR3 sequences, approximately 7.3% detected once. The sample was blood, either unsorted or a sorted T cell fraction (not recorded which). All receptors derive from a male donor with ankylosing spondylitis.

This clonotype turned up a few times. The chain uses TRBV12-1 and TRBJ2-1; no DNA check was done on the table's D call, TRBD2. TRBV12-1 is annotated as a pseudogene. The length of the CDR3 is 14 residues. CDR3 sequence (DNA): TGTGCCAGCAGCATTTGGACTAGTAATCATGAGCAGTTCTTC. This sequence encodes CASSIWTSNHEQFF.

This clonotype was counted at least ten times. The chain uses TRBV12-3 or TRBV12-4 and TRBJ2-5; D is unclear. The CDR3 has 13 amino acids. V was pared by 3 bases and J by 4 bases, with 9 bases between. CDR3 bases: TGTGCCAGCAGTTTCATCGGCTTAGAGACCCAGTACTTC. Protein product: CASSFIGLETQYF.

Many counts were recorded for this clonotype. J is TRBJ2-7 and V is TRBV4-2; unclear D gene. V was cut by 0 bases and J by 2 bases, with 11 bases left in between. Per germline, CDR1 LGHNA and CDR2 YNFKEQ. The CDR3 has 15 residues. Here the CDR3 reads CASSQEIWPTYEQYF. In nucleotides, the CDR3 is TGTGCCAGCAGCCAAGAAATTTGGCCCACCTACGAGCAGTACTTC.

This clonotype came up many times. The chain carries TRBV12-3 or TRBV12-4 and TRBJ2-1, with D possibly called TRBD1 or TRBD2 (5 bases each). V was cut by 2 bases and J by 7 bases, with 21 bases left in between. The CDR3 consists of 17 residues. The CDR3 is CASSLPSQGPLINEQFF. As DNA, the CDR3 is TGTGCCAGCAGTTTACCCTCTCAGGGACCGTTGATAAATGAGCAGTTCTTC.

At least ten counts were recorded for this clonotype. The chain recombines TRBV27 with TRBJ2-3, with D maybe TRBD2 (6 bases). The germline V gene has CDR1 MNHEY and CDR2 SMNVEV (reference sequence). This CDR3 has 14 amino acids. Trimming stripped 7 bases from V and 6 bases from J, with 17 bases between. The CDR3 coding sequence is TGTGCCAGCAACTGGGGCCGGGGGAAGGATACGCAGTATTTT. This codes for CASNWGRGKDTQYF.

This clonotype has at least ten counts. V is TRBV12-3 or TRBV12-4 and J is TRBJ2-2; possible D gene TRBD1, 6 bases. The ends were cut back, 6 bases at V and 1 base at J, with 18 bases in the middle. CDR3 size: 17 residues. The CDR3, as DNA: TGTGCCAGCAGCTTATCTAGGGACATCTGGAACACCGGGGAGCTGTTTTTT. Amino acids: CASSLSRDIWNTGELFF.

This clonotype was detected many times. The chain carries TRBV12-3 or TRBV12-4 and TRBJ2-1; D is possibly TRBD1 or TRBD2 (6 bases each). The CDR3 is made up of 12 amino acids. V was shortened by 7 bases and J by 6 bases, with 10 bases between the two germline ends. The CDR3 nucleotides are TGTGCCAGCACGGGGGCCCTCAATGAGCAGTTCTTC. Its protein product is CASTGALNEQFF.